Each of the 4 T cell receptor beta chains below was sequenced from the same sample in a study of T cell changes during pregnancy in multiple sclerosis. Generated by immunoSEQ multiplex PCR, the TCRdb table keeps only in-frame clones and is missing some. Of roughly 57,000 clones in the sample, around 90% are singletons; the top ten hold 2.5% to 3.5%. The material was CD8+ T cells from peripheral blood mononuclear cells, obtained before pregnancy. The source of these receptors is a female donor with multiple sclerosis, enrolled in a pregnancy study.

Written as DNA, the CDR3 is TGTGCCAGCAGCGTAGTTGGGGCAGTTAACTATGGCTACACCTTC. Its translation is CASSVVGAVNYGYTF. The chain couples TRBV9 to TRBJ1-2; D perhaps matches TRBD1 (5 bases). The V end lost 0 bases, the J end lost 1 base, and 10 bases lay between the germline ends. This CDR3 is 15 amino acids long. Germline V lookup: CDR1 SGDLS, CDR2 YYNGEE.

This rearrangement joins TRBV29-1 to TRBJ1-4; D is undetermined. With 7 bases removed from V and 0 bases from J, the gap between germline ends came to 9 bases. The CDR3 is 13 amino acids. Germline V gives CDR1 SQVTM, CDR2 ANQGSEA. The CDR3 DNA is TGCAGCGCCGGAGCTGCAACTAATGAAAAACTGTTTTTT. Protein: CSAGAATNEKLFF.

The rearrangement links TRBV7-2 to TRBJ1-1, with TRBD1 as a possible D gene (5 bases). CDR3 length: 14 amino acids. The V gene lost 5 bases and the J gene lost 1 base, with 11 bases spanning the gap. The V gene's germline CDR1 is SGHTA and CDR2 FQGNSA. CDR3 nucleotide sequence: TGTGCCAGCAGCCCGGGGCGGGGGAACACTGAAGCTTTCTTT. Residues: CASSPGRGNTEAFF.

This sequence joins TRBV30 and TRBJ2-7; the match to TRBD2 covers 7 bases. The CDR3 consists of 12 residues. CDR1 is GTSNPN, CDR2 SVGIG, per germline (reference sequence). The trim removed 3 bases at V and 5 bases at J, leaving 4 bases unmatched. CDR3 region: CAWSGRGDEQYF. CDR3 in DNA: TGTGCCTGGAGCGGCCGGGGGGACGAGCAGTACTTC. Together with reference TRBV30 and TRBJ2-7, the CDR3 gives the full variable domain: SQTIHQWPATLVQPVGSPLSLECTVEGTSNPNLYWYRQAAGRGLQLLFYSVGIGQISSEVPQNLSASRPQDRQFILSSKKLLLSDSGFYLCAWSGRGDEQYFGPGTRLTVT.